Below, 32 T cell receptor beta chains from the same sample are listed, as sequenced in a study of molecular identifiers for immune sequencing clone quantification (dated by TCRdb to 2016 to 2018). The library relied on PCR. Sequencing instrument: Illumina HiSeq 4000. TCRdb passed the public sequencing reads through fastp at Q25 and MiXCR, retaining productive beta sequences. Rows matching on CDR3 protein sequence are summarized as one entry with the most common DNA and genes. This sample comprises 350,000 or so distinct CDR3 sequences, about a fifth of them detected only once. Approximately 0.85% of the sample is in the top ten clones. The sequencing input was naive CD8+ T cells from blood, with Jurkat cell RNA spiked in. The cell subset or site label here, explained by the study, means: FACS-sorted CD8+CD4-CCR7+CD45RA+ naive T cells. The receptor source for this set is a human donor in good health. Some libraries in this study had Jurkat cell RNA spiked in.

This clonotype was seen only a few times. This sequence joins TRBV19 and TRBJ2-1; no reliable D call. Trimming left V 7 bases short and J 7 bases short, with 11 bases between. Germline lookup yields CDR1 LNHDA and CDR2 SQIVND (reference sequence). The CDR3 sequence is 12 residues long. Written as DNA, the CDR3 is TGTGCCAGTAAGAGTGGTCGGAATGAGCAGTTCTTC. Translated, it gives CASKSGRNEQFF.

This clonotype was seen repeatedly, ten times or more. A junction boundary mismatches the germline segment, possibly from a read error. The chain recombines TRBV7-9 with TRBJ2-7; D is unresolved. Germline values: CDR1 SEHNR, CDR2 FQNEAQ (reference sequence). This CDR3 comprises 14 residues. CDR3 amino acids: CTSSLVSAAYEQYF. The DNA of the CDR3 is TGTACCAGCAGCTTAGTAAGTGCGGCCTACGAGCAGTACTTC.

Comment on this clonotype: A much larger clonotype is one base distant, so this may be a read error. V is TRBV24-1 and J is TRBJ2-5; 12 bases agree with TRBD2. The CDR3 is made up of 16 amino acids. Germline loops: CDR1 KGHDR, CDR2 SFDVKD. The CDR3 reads CATSGGLAGFQETHYF. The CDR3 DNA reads TGTGCCACCAGTGGGGGACTAGCGGGCTTCCAAGAGACCCACTACTTC.

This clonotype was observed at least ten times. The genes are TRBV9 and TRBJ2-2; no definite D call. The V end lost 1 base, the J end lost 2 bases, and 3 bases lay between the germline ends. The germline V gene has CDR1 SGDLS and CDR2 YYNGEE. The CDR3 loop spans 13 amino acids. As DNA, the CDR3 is TGTGCCAGCAGCGTATATAACACCGGGGAGCTGTTTTTT. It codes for CASSVYNTGELFF. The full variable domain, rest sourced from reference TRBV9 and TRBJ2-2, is DSGVTQTPKHLITATGQRVTLRCSPRSGDLSVYWYQQSLDQGLQFLIQYYNGEERAKGNILERFSAQQFPDLHSELNLSSLELGDSALYFCASSVYNTGELFFGEGSRLTVL.

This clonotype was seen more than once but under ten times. Written as DNA, the CDR3 is TGTGCCAGCAGTTTCGGAAGGGGGGGGGTCACTGAAGCTTTCTTT. This encodes CASSFGRGGVTEAFF. The V and J genes are TRBV12-3 or TRBV12-4 and TRBJ1-1; possibly TRBD1 for D (6 bases). The ends were cut back, 3 bases at V and 4 bases at J, with 15 bases in the middle. The CDR3 runs 15 residues.

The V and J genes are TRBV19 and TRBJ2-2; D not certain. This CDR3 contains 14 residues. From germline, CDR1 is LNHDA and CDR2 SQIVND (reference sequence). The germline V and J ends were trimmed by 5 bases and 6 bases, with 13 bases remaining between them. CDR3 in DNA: TGTGCCAGTAGTGCTTACAGCTTCTCCGGGGAGCTGTTTTTT. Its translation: CASSAYSFSGELFF. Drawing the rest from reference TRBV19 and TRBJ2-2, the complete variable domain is DGGITQSPKYLFRKEGQNVTLSCEQNLNHDAMYWYRQDPGQGLRLIYYSQIVNDFQKGDIAEGYSVSREKKESFPLTVTSAQKNPTAFYLCASSAYSFSGELFFGEGSRLTVL.

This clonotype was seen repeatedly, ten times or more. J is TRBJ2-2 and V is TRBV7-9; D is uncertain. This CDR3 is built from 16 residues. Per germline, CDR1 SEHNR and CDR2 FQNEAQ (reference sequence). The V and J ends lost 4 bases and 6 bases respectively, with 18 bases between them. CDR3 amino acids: CASSSPPAGSAGELFF. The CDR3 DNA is TGTGCCAGCAGCTCGCCCCCGGCCGGGTCCGCCGGGGAGCTGTTTTTT.

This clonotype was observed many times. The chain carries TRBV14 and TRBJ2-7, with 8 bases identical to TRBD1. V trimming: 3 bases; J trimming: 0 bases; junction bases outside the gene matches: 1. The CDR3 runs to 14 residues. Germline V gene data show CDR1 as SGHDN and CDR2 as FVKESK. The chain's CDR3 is CASSQTGDSYEQYF. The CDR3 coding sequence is TGTGCCAGCAGCCAGACAGGGGACTCCTACGAGCAGTACTTC.

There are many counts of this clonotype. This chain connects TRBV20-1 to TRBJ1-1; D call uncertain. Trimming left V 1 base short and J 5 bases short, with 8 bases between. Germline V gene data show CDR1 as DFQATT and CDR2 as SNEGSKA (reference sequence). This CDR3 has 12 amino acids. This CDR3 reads CSARGLETEAFF. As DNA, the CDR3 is TGCAGTGCTAGAGGATTGGAAACTGAAGCTTTCTTT.

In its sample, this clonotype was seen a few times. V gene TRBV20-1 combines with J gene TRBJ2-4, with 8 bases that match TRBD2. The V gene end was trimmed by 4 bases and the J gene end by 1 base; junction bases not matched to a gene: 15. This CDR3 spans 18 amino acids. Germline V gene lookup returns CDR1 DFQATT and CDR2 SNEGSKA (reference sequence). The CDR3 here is CSATLTGGAGAAKNIQYF. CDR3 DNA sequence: TGCAGTGCTACCTTAACGGGGGGGGCGGGAGCTGCCAAAAACATTCAGTACTTC.

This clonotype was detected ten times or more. The CDR3 region is CATSRERHVGSPQYF. In nucleotides, the CDR3 is TGTGCCACCAGCAGAGAGCGGCACGTGGGCTCCCCGCAGTATTTT. The chain joins TRBV15 to TRBJ2-3; D is uncertain. From germline, CDR1 is LNHNV and CDR2 YYDKDF (reference sequence). V shed 0 bases and J shed 10 bases, with 17 bases lying between them. This CDR3 comprises 15 residues.

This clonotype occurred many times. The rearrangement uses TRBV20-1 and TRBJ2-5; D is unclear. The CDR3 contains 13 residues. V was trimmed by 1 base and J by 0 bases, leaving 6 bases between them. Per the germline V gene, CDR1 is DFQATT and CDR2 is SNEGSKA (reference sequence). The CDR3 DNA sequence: TGCAGTGCTAGAGGAGCCCACCAAGAGACCCAGTACTTC. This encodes CSARGAHQETQYF.

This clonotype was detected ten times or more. The CDR3: CASSTWTSGRVDTGELFF. The CDR3, as DNA: TGTGCCAGCAGTACCTGGACTAGCGGGAGGGTTGACACCGGGGAGCTGTTTTTT. The chain uses TRBV27 and TRBJ2-2, with 15 bases matching TRBD2. CDR1 is MNHEY, CDR2 SMNVEV, per germline (reference sequence). Germline trimming cut 5 bases from V and 3 bases from J; bases unmatched to any gene: 7. There are 18 residues in the CDR3.

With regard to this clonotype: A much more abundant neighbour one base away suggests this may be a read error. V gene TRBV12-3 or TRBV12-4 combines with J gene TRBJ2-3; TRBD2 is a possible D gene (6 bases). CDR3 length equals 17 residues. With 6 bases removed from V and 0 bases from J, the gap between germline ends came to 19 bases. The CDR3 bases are TGTGCCAGCAGCCCACCCCGGCGGGGCCCTAGCACAGATACGCAGTATTTT. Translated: CASSPPRRGPSTDTQYF.

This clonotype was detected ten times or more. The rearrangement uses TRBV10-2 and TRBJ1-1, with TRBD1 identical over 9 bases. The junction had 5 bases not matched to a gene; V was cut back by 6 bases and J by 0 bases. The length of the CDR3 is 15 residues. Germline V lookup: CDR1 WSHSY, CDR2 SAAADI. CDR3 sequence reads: CASRKDRGLNTEAFF. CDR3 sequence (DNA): TGCGCCAGCAGGAAGGACAGGGGTTTGAACACTGAAGCTTTCTTT.

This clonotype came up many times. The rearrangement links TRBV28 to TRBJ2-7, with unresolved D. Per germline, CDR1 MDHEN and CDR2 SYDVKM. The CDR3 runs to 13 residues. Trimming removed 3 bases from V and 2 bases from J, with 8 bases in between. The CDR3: CASSLAVTYEQYF. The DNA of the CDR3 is TGTGCCAGCAGTTTGGCGGTAACCTACGAGCAGTACTTC.

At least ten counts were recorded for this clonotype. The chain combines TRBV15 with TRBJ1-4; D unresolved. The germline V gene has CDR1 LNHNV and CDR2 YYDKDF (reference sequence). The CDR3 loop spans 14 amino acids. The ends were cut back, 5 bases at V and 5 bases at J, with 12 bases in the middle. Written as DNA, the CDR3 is TGTGCCACCAGCCCTCGTCGGGTGAATGAAAAACTGTTTTTT. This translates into CATSPRRVNEKLFF.

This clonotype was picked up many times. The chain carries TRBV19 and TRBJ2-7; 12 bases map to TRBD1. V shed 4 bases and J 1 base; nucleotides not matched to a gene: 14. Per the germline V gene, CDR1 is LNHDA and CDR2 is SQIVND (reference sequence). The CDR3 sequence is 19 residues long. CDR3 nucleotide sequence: TGTGCCAGTAGTAAGTGGGACAGGGGGCCCCAGGGCGATTCCTACGAGCAGTACTTC. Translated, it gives CASSKWDRGPQGDSYEQYF.

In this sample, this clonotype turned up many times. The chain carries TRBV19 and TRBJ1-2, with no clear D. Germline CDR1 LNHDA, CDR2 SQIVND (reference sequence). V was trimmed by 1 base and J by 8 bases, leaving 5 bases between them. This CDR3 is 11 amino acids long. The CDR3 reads CASSIGLGYTF. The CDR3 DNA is TGTGCCAGTAGTATAGGACTGGGCTACACCTTC.

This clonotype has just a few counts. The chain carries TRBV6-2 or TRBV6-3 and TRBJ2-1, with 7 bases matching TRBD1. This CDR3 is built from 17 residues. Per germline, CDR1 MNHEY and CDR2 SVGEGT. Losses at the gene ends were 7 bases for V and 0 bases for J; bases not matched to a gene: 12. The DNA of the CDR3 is TGTGCCAGCAACCAAAACAGGGGACCCCTCTCCTACAATGAGCAGTTCTTC. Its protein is CASNQNRGPLSYNEQFF.

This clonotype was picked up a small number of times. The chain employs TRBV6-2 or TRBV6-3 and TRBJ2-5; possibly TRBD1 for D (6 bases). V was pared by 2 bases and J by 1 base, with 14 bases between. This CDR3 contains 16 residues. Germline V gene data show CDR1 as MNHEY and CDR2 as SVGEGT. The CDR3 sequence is CASSYTLRGLQETQYF. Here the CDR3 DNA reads TGTGCCAGCAGTTACACCCTCAGGGGCCTCCAAGAGACCCAGTACTTC.

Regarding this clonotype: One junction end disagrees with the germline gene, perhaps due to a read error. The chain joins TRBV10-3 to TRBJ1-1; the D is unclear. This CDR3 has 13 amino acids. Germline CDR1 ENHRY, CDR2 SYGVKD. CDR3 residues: CVISGPTDPSAFF. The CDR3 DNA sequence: TGTGTCATCAGTGGCCCTACTGACCCCTCAGCTTTCTTT.

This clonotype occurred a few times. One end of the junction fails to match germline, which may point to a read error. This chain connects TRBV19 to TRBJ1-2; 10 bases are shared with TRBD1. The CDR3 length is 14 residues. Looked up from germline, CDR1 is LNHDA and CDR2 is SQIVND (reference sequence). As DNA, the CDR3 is TGTGCCAGTAGGTGGACAGGGGGAAGCTATGGCTACGCCTTC. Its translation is CASRWTGGSYGYAF.

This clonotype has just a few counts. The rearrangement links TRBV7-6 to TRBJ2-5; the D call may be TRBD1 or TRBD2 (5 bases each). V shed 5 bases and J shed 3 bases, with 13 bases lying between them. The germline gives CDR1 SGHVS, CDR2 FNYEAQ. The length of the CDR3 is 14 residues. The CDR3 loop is CASSPSGAKETQYF. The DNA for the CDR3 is TGTGCCAGCAGCCCCTCCGGGGCCAAAGAGACCCAGTACTTC.

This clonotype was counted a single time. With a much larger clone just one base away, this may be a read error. The CDR3 DNA reads as TGTGCCAGCCGCCGCTTAGCGGGAGTTTTTGATACGCAGTATTTT. Protein product: CASRRLAGVFDTQYF. This chain joins TRBV28 and TRBJ2-3; 9 bases align to TRBD2. Trimming removed 8 bases from V and 6 bases from J; junction bases left unmatched: 12. Germline V gene lookup returns CDR1 MDHEN and CDR2 SYDVKM. The CDR3 is made up of 15 amino acids. Supplemented by reference TRBV28 and TRBJ2-3, the full variable domain reads DVKVTQSSRYLVKRTGEKVFLECVQDMDHENMFWYRQDPGLGLRLIYFSYDVKMKEKGDIPEGYSVSREKKERFSLILESASTNQTSMYLCASRRLAGVFDTQYFGPGTRLTVL.

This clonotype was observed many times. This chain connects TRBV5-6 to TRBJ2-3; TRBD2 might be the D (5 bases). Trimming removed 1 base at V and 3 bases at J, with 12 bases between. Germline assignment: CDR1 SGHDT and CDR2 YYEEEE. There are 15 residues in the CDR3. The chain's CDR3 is CASSLLRESTDTQYF. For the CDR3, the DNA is TGTGCCAGCAGCTTGTTGAGGGAGTCTACAGATACGCAGTATTTT.

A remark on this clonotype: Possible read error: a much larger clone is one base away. CDR3 sequence reads: CASSLDILGSCEQYF. In DNA form, the CDR3 reads TGCGCCAGCAGCTTGGACATCCTGGGCTCCTGCGAGCAGTACTTC. The chain employs TRBV5-1 and TRBJ2-7, with no clear D. Per germline, CDR1 SGHRS and CDR2 YFSETQ. There are 15 residues in the CDR3.

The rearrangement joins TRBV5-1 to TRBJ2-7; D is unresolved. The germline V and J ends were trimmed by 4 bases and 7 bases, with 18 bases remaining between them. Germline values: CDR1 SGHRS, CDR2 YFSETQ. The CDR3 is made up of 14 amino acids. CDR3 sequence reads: CASSLEQPPEEQYF. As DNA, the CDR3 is TGCGCCAGCAGCCTGGAACAGCCCCCTGAGGAGCAGTACTTC. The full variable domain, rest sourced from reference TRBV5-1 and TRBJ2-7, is KAGVTQTPRYLIKTRGQQVTLSCSPISGHRSVSWYQQTPGQGLQFLFEYFSETQRNKGNFPGRFSGRQFSNSRSEMNVSTLELGDSALYLCASSLEQPPEEQYFGPGTRLTVT.

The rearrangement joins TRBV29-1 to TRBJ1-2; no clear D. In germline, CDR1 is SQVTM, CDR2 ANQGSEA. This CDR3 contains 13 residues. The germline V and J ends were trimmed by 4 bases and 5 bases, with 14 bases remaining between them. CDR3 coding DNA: TGCAGCGTTGCCGGCAGAGCGGATTATGGCTACACCTTC. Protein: CSVAGRADYGYTF.

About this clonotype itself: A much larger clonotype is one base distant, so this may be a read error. As DNA, the CDR3 is TGTGCCAGCAGCTTATTCGGTACAGGGGATTGCCTCTCCTACAATGAGCAGTTCTTC. Translating gives CASSLFGTGDCLSYNEQFF. The chain employs TRBV7-6 and TRBJ2-1, with 7 bases fitting TRBD1. CDR1 and CDR2 (germline): SGHVS, FNYEAQ. Unmatched junction bases numbered 13, after V lost 2 bases and J lost 0 bases. The CDR3 consists of 19 residues.

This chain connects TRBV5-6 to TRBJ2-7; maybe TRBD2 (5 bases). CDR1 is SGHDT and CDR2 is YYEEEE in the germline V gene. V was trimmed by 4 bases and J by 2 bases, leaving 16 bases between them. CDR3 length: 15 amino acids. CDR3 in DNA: TGTGCCAGCAGCACTTTCCAGCCTAGCCCCTACGAGCAGTACTTC. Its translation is CASSTFQPSPYEQYF.

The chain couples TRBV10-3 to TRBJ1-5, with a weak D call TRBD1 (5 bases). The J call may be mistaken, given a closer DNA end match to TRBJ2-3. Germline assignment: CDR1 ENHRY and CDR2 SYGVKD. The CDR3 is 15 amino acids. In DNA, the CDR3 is TGTGCCATCAGTGAGGGGTCAGGGTACGGTCAGCCCCAGTATTTT. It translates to CAISEGSGYGQPQYF.